This T cell receptor beta chain was recorded in a study of cytomegalovirus exposure and HLA in healthy donors. Generated by immunoSEQ multiplex PCR, the TCRdb table keeps only in-frame clones and is missing some. The sample shows about 160,000 clones, about nine tenths of them seen only once. Germline loops: CDR1 MDHEN, CDR2 SYDVKM. Trimming took off 3 bases at V and 8 bases at J, with 16 bases between the two ends. This CDR3 comprises 15 residues. This clonotype was sampled from a woman aged 18-29 years in good health and CMV-seropositive. The specimen was PBMCs. This sequence joins TRBV28 and TRBJ1-4; D might be TRBD1 (5 bases). The CDR3 region is CASSLIQGLGEKLFF. The CDR3, as DNA: TGTGCCAGCAGTTTGATTCAGGGATTAGGCGAAAAACTGTTTTTT.